Listed below are T cell receptor beta chains from one sample, sequenced in a study of T cell responses to AZD1222 COVID-19 vaccine. Sequencing used immunoSEQ multiplex PCR; TCRdb keeps in-frame clones, though not all of them. Here the sample spans some 97,000 clones, approximately 90% being singletons. Sequencing was performed on peripheral blood, taken on day 0 of AZD1222 vaccination. The receptor source for this set is an adult in good health. The CDR3 runs from the conserved cysteine through the conserved F or W. Each record gives: D gene, clone size, J gene, V gene, CDR3 protein, CDR3 DNA. D genes are given only for firm matches. Rows may omit the clone size; those that give it use once, few, many or a size class.

D gene: .
clone size: .
J gene: TRBJ1-5
V gene: TRBV27
CDR3 protein: CASSGVGGNQPQHF
CDR3 DNA: TGTGCCAGCAGTGGGGTGGGGGGCAATCAGCCCCAGCATTTT

D gene: .
clone size: .
J gene: TRBJ2-7
V gene: TRBV5-4
CDR3 protein: CASSLYSTRGEQYF
CDR3 DNA: TGTGCCAGCAGCTTGTATTCCACCCGTGGCGAGCAGTACTTC

D gene: .
clone size: .
J gene: TRBJ1-5
V gene: TRBV5-6
CDR3 protein: CASTRGGIRQPQHF
CDR3 DNA: TGTGCCAGCACCCGGGGGGGGATCCGTCAGCCCCAGCATTTT

D gene: TRBD2
clone size: once
J gene: TRBJ2-2
V gene: TRBV6-2/TRBV6-3
CDR3 protein: CASSRGLAGGHTGELFF
CDR3 DNA: TGTGCCAGCAGCCGGGGACTAGCGGGGGGACACACCGGGGAGCTGTTTTTT

D gene: .
clone size: .
J gene: TRBJ2-3
V gene: TRBV7-9
CDR3 protein: CASSLRGGDTDTQYF
CDR3 DNA: TGTGCCAGCAGCTTACGCGGGGGCGACACAGATACGCAGTATTTT

D gene: .
clone size: few
J gene: TRBJ1-1
V gene: TRBV7-9
CDR3 protein: CASRAYGPRAGLPNTEAFF
CDR3 DNA: TGTGCCAGCAGAGCTTACGGTCCTCGAGCAGGGTTACCGAACACTGAAGCTTTCTTT

D gene: TRBD2
clone size: few
J gene: TRBJ2-3
V gene: TRBV11-2
CDR3 protein: CASSESLAGVTDTQYF
CDR3 DNA: TGTGCCAGCAGCGAGTCACTAGCGGGGGTAACAGATACGCAGTATTTT

D gene: TRBD2
clone size: .
J gene: TRBJ2-1
V gene: TRBV19
CDR3 protein: CASSIERLAKAEQFF
CDR3 DNA: TGTGCCAGTAGTATTGAGAGACTAGCTAAGGCTGAGCAGTTCTTC

D gene: TRBD1
clone size: .
J gene: TRBJ2-7
V gene: TRBV11-2
CDR3 protein: CASSLDRVYEQYF
CDR3 DNA: TGTGCCAGCAGCCTAGACAGGGTATACGAGCAGTACTTC

D gene: .
clone size: .
J gene: TRBJ2-7
V gene: TRBV2
CDR3 protein: CASSSGRNSYEQYF
CDR3 DNA: TGTGCCAGCAGTTCCGGTCGGAATTCCTACGAGCAGTACTTC

D gene: TRBD1
clone size: .
J gene: TRBJ1-2
V gene: TRBV30
CDR3 protein: CAEGRRKQGMGGYTF
CDR3 DNA: TGTGCCGAGGGGCGGCGAAAACAGGGGATGGGAGGCTACACCTTC

D gene: TRBD2
clone size: .
J gene: TRBJ2-3
V gene: TRBV6-2/TRBV6-3
CDR3 protein: CASSYSRGTAGGWTDTQYF
CDR3 DNA: TGTGCCAGCAGTTACTCGAGAGGCACGGCGGGGGGCTGGACAGATACGCAGTATTTT

D gene: .
clone size: .
J gene: TRBJ1-4
V gene: TRBV27
CDR3 protein: CASSPAGLGTEKLFF
CDR3 DNA: TGTGCCAGCAGTCCAGCAGGCCTTGGGACCGAAAAACTGTTTTTT

D gene: .
clone size: .
J gene: TRBJ2-5
V gene: TRBV27
CDR3 protein: CASSSLGWGETETQYF
CDR3 DNA: TGTGCCAGCAGTTCCCTGGGATGGGGGGAGACGGAGACCCAGTACTTC

D gene: .
clone size: .
J gene: TRBJ1-2
V gene: TRBV18
CDR3 protein: CASSPFEDGYTF
CDR3 DNA: TGTGCCAGCTCACCTTTCGAAGATGGCTACACCTTC

D gene: .
clone size: .
J gene: TRBJ1-1
V gene: TRBV12-5
CDR3 protein: CASGSPDSRNTEAFF
CDR3 DNA: TGTGCTAGTGGTTCGCCCGATAGCCGAAACACTGAAGCTTTCTTT

D gene: .
clone size: once
J gene: TRBJ1-6
V gene: TRBV7-3
CDR3 protein: CASSAAGRKNSPLHF
CDR3 DNA: TGTGCCAGCAGCGCCGCGGGACGGAAAAATTCACCCCTCCACTTT

D gene: .
clone size: once
J gene: TRBJ1-1
V gene: TRBV10-3
CDR3 protein: CAISELDLTMNTEAFF
CDR3 DNA: TGTGCCATCAGTGAGTTAGATCTGACCATGAACACTGAAGCTTTCTTT

D gene: .
clone size: .
J gene: TRBJ1-1
V gene: TRBV7-2
CDR3 protein: CASSLGSRGTTEAFF
CDR3 DNA: TGTGCCAGCAGCTTAGGGTCAAGGGGTACCACTGAAGCTTTCTTT

D gene: .
clone size: .
J gene: TRBJ2-3
V gene: TRBV15
CDR3 protein: CATSRDYGTDTQYF
CDR3 DNA: TGTGCCACCAGCAGAGATTATGGGACAGATACGCAGTATTTT

D gene: .
clone size: .
J gene: TRBJ1-1
V gene: TRBV18
CDR3 protein: CASSPGGDTEAFF
CDR3 DNA: TGTGCCAGCTCACCCGGGGGAGACACTGAAGCTTTCTTT

D gene: .
clone size: .
J gene: TRBJ1-4
V gene: TRBV7-9
CDR3 protein: CASSLGAGMIRNEKLFF
CDR3 DNA: TGTGCCAGCAGCTTAGGGGCAGGGATGATCCGTAATGAAAAACTGTTTTTT

D gene: .
clone size: .
J gene: TRBJ2-2
V gene: TRBV19
CDR3 protein: CASTRNTGELFF
CDR3 DNA: TGTGCCAGCACAAGGAACACCGGGGAGCTGTTTTTT

D gene: .
clone size: .
J gene: TRBJ1-1
V gene: TRBV2
CDR3 protein: CASTQVRMNTEAFF
CDR3 DNA: TGTGCCAGCACCCAAGTCAGGATGAACACTGAAGCTTTCTTT

D gene: .
clone size: .
J gene: TRBJ2-3
V gene: TRBV6-2/TRBV6-3
CDR3 protein: CASSLRDFGVTDTQYF
CDR3 DNA: TGTGCCAGCAGTCTGAGGGACTTCGGGGTTACAGATACGCAGTATTTT

D gene: TRBD2
clone size: .
J gene: TRBJ2-1
V gene: TRBV20-1
CDR3 protein: CSAIESGGFSYNEQFF
CDR3 DNA: TGCAGTGCTATTGAAAGCGGGGGATTCTCCTACAATGAGCAGTTCTTC

D gene: TRBD1
clone size: .
J gene: TRBJ2-7
V gene: TRBV3-1/TRBV3-2
CDR3 protein: CASRRTGGGFQKQYF
CDR3 DNA: TGTGCCAGCAGACGGACAGGGGGCGGCTTCCAAAAGCAGTACTTC

D gene: TRBD1
clone size: .
J gene: TRBJ1-3
V gene: TRBV18
CDR3 protein: CASSLGTGWSSGNTIYF
CDR3 DNA: TGTGCCAGCTCACTGGGGACAGGATGGAGCTCTGGAAACACCATATATTTT

D gene: .
clone size: .
J gene: TRBJ1-2
V gene: TRBV3-1/TRBV3-2
CDR3 protein: CASSQGGVYGYTF
CDR3 DNA: TGTGCCAGCAGCCAAGGGGGGGTCTATGGCTACACCTTC

D gene: TRBD1
clone size: .
J gene: TRBJ1-2
V gene: TRBV27
CDR3 protein: CASRVQQGARGYTF
CDR3 DNA: TGTGCCAGCAGGGTCCAACAGGGGGCGCGGGGCTACACCTTC

D gene: TRBD1
clone size: .
J gene: TRBJ1-6
V gene: TRBV28
CDR3 protein: CASRPPGQDLIGDSPLHF
CDR3 DNA: TGTGCCAGCAGACCCCCGGGACAGGACCTAATCGGAGATTCACCCCTCCACTTT

D gene: .
clone size: .
J gene: TRBJ1-2
V gene: TRBV7-9
CDR3 protein: CASSRSLAGLWYGYTF
CDR3 DNA: TGTGCCAGCAGCCGTAGTCTCGCGGGGTTGTGGTATGGCTACACCTTC

D gene: TRBD2
clone size: .
J gene: TRBJ2-5
V gene: TRBV5-4
CDR3 protein: CASSLALAGRQETQYF
CDR3 DNA: TGTGCCAGCAGCTTGGCCCTAGCGGGCCGTCAGGAGACCCAGTACTTC

D gene: TRBD1
clone size: .
J gene: TRBJ2-7
V gene: TRBV5-1
CDR3 protein: CASSLAGGNYEQYF
CDR3 DNA: TGCGCCAGCAGCTTGGCAGGGGGAAACTACGAGCAGTACTTC

D gene: TRBD2
clone size: once
J gene: TRBJ2-5
V gene: TRBV13
CDR3 protein: CASSPPGAGGGKTQYF
CDR3 DNA: TGTGCCAGCAGCCCCCCTGGGGCGGGGGGCGGGAAGACCCAGTACTTC

D gene: .
clone size: .
J gene: TRBJ1-1
V gene: TRBV19
CDR3 protein: CASSIRRPSTEAFF
CDR3 DNA: TGTGCCAGTAGTATAAGGCGTCCCTCCACTGAAGCTTTCTTT